Listed below are T cell receptor beta chains from one sample, sequenced in a study of T-cell memory formation after mild COVID-19. Using its own MiXCR run on the 5' RACE reads, TCRdb lists one record per CDR3 protein. The sample shows roughly 610,000 distinct CDR3 sequences, around a sixth of them seen only once. The sequenced sample was PBMCs or a T cell subset sorted from them (not recorded which). Receptors originate from an adult woman who had mild COVID-19 (a few samples of this study predate the infection). Cell type and time point are not known. CDR3s include the opening cysteine and the closing phenylalanine or tryptophan. The D gene is left open where the match is weak. Only part of the rows carry a size: once, few, many, or a class if the clone is expanded.

v_call: TRBV27; d_call: -; clone_size: few; j_call: TRBJ2-4; cdr3_aa: CASSLSIGAKNIQYF; cdr3_nt: TGTGCCAGCAGTTTATCGATAGGGGCCAAAAACATTCAGTACTTC
v_call: TRBV29-1; d_call: -; clone_size: -; j_call: TRBJ2-2; cdr3_aa: CSVKDGHTGELFF; cdr3_nt: TGCAGCGTTAAGGACGGACACACCGGGGAGCTGTTTTTT
v_call: TRBV6-6; d_call: -; clone_size: few; j_call: TRBJ1-2; cdr3_aa: CASSINRERAYGYTF; cdr3_nt: TGTGCCAGCAGCATCAACAGGGAAAGGGCCTATGGCTACACCTTC
v_call: TRBV5-4; d_call: -; clone_size: -; j_call: TRBJ2-1; cdr3_aa: CASTGLLLNEQFF; cdr3_nt: TGTGCCAGCACAGGGCTATTGTTAAATGAGCAGTTCTTC
v_call: TRBV5-1; d_call: -; clone_size: -; j_call: TRBJ1-2; cdr3_aa: CASSTSLVANYGYTF; cdr3_nt: TGCGCCAGCAGCACGTCTCTCGTAGCTAACTATGGCTACACCTTC
v_call: TRBV6-2/TRBV6-3; d_call: TRBD1; clone_size: few; j_call: TRBJ1-5; cdr3_aa: CASSEGQGRIGNQPQHF; cdr3_nt: TGTGCCAGCAGCGAGGGACAGGGCAGGATCGGCAATCAGCCCCAGCATTTT
v_call: TRBV18; d_call: -; clone_size: once; j_call: TRBJ1-5; cdr3_aa: CASSPERQVYNQPQHF; cdr3_nt: TGTGCCAGCTCACCTGAACGCCAGGTTTACAATCAGCCCCAGCATTTT
v_call: TRBV6-5; d_call: TRBD1; clone_size: few; j_call: TRBJ1-4; cdr3_aa: CASRQTGGVEKLFF; cdr3_nt: TGTGCCAGCAGACAGACAGGGGGTGTTGAAAAACTGTTTTTT
v_call: TRBV2; d_call: TRBD2; clone_size: -; j_call: TRBJ2-3; cdr3_aa: CATKTSGGTDTQYF; cdr3_nt: TGTGCCACCAAGACTAGCGGGGGTACAGATACGCAGTATTTT
v_call: TRBV3-1; d_call: TRBD1; clone_size: -; j_call: TRBJ2-6; cdr3_aa: CASSLGTGSGANVLTF; cdr3_nt: TGTGCCAGCAGCCTGGGGACAGGGTCTGGGGCCAACGTCCTGACTTTC
v_call: TRBV6-2/TRBV6-3; d_call: -; clone_size: few; j_call: TRBJ1-1; cdr3_aa: CASSYHGGVEAFF; cdr3_nt: TGTGCCAGCAGTTATCACGGTGGGGTTGAAGCTTTCTTT
v_call: TRBV9; d_call: -; clone_size: few; j_call: TRBJ2-7; cdr3_aa: CASSLVGESEQYF; cdr3_nt: TGTGCCAGCAGCCTCGTGGGCGAATCGGAGCAGTACTTC
v_call: TRBV28; d_call: -; clone_size: -; j_call: TRBJ1-2; cdr3_aa: CASSLPGGGRTNGYTF; cdr3_nt: TGTGCCAGCAGTTTACCGGGAGGGGGGCGAACAAATGGCTACACCTTC
v_call: TRBV6-2/TRBV6-3; d_call: -; clone_size: few; j_call: TRBJ1-2; cdr3_aa: CASSYRLTNYGYTF; cdr3_nt: TGTGCCAGCAGTTATAGGCTGACTAACTATGGCTACACCTTC
v_call: TRBV7-2; d_call: TRBD1; clone_size: -; j_call: TRBJ1-4; cdr3_aa: CASSLVGTGVEKLFF; cdr3_nt: TGTGCCAGCAGCTTAGTGGGGACAGGGGTAGAAAAACTGTTTTTT
v_call: TRBV5-6; d_call: TRBD1; clone_size: few; j_call: TRBJ2-7; cdr3_aa: CASSLTGEEQYF; cdr3_nt: TGTGCCAGCAGCCTGACAGGGGAAGAGCAGTACTTC
v_call: TRBV5-1; d_call: TRBD1; clone_size: -; j_call: TRBJ1-1; cdr3_aa: CASSLPQGASTEAFF; cdr3_nt: TGCGCCAGCAGCCTACCACAGGGGGCGAGCACTGAAGCTTTCTTT
v_call: TRBV6-5; d_call: TRBD1; clone_size: -; j_call: TRBJ1-2; cdr3_aa: CASGRTGRFDGYTF; cdr3_nt: TGTGCCAGCGGGAGGACAGGGCGGTTTGATGGCTACACCTTC
v_call: TRBV20-1; d_call: -; clone_size: -; j_call: TRBJ1-2; cdr3_aa: CSARDRYVGGYGYTF; cdr3_nt: TGCAGTGCTAGAGATCGGTACGTTGGCGGATATGGCTACACCTTC
v_call: TRBV11-3; d_call: -; clone_size: -; j_call: TRBJ2-2; cdr3_aa: CASSPYPVTGELFF; cdr3_nt: TGTGCCAGCAGCCCCTATCCCGTGACCGGGGAGCTGTTTTTT
v_call: TRBV5-1; d_call: -; clone_size: many; j_call: TRBJ2-7; cdr3_aa: CASSLEVTASYEQYF; cdr3_nt: TGCGCCAGCAGCTTGGAAGTGACAGCCTCCTACGAGCAGTACTTC
v_call: TRBV11-2; d_call: -; clone_size: few; j_call: TRBJ2-7; cdr3_aa: CASSPRLLSYEQYF; cdr3_nt: TGTGCCAGCAGCCCCCGACTCCTCTCCTACGAGCAGTACTTC
v_call: TRBV5-6; d_call: -; clone_size: -; j_call: TRBJ2-7; cdr3_aa: CASSLAAVSYSYEQYF; cdr3_nt: TGTGCCAGCAGCTTGGCCGCCGTCAGTTACTCCTACGAGCAGTACTTC
v_call: TRBV5-1; d_call: TRBD1; clone_size: few; j_call: TRBJ2-7; cdr3_aa: CASSHGTGPFEQYF; cdr3_nt: TGCGCCAGCAGCCATGGGACAGGGCCTTTCGAGCAGTACTTC
v_call: TRBV6-5; d_call: -; clone_size: -; j_call: TRBJ1-1; cdr3_aa: CASSYGTRTEAFF; cdr3_nt: TGTGCCAGCAGTTACGGGACGCGCACTGAAGCTTTCTTT
v_call: TRBV5-1; d_call: TRBD1; clone_size: -; j_call: TRBJ1-1; cdr3_aa: CASSPGTDMNTEAFF; cdr3_nt: TGCGCCAGCAGCCCAGGGACAGACATGAACACTGAAGCTTTCTTT
v_call: TRBV12-3/TRBV12-4; d_call: TRBD2; clone_size: -; j_call: TRBJ2-1; cdr3_aa: CASRPGLAPSNEQFF; cdr3_nt: TGTGCCAGCAGACCGGGACTAGCACCTTCCAATGAGCAGTTCTTC
v_call: TRBV12-3/TRBV12-4; d_call: -; clone_size: few; j_call: TRBJ2-2; cdr3_aa: CASSPRDRYTGELCF; cdr3_nt: TGTGCCAGCAGTCCTCGGGACCGCTACACCGGGGAGCTGTGTTTT
v_call: TRBV29-1; d_call: -; clone_size: few; j_call: TRBJ2-7; cdr3_aa: CSVVLMGYEQYF; cdr3_nt: TGCAGCGTTGTTTTAATGGGGTACGAGCAGTACTTC
v_call: TRBV12-3/TRBV12-4; d_call: TRBD2; clone_size: few; j_call: TRBJ2-5; cdr3_aa: CASSLIATSGKETQYF; cdr3_nt: TGTGCCAGCAGTTTGATCGCGACTAGCGGTAAAGAGACCCAGTACTTC
v_call: TRBV18; d_call: -; clone_size: few; j_call: TRBJ1-6; cdr3_aa: CASSPGDMYNSPLHF; cdr3_nt: TGTGCCAGCTCACCAGGGGACATGTATAATTCACCCCTCCACTTT
v_call: TRBV10-3; d_call: TRBD2; clone_size: few; j_call: TRBJ2-5; cdr3_aa: CAIREGVKETQYF; cdr3_nt: TGTGCCATCCGGGAGGGGGTTAAGGAGACCCAGTACTTC
v_call: TRBV7-2; d_call: -; clone_size: many; j_call: TRBJ1-5; cdr3_aa: CASSLGPGNQPQHF; cdr3_nt: TGTGCCAGCAGCCTGGGACCGGGCAATCAGCCCCAGCATTTT
v_call: TRBV7-6; d_call: -; clone_size: -; j_call: TRBJ2-7; cdr3_aa: CASSVSGTGNEQYF; cdr3_nt: TGTGCCAGCAGCGTCTCCGGGACTGGAAACGAGCAGTACTTC
v_call: TRBV7-9; d_call: -; clone_size: -; j_call: TRBJ2-2; cdr3_aa: CASSETGTLFSGELFF; cdr3_nt: TGTGCCAGCAGCGAGACAGGAACTTTATTCTCCGGGGAGCTGTTTTTT
v_call: TRBV20-1; d_call: -; clone_size: -; j_call: TRBJ2-2; cdr3_aa: CSAGALQGRNTGELFF; cdr3_nt: TGCAGTGCGGGGGCCCTACAGGGTCGGAACACCGGGGAGCTGTTTTTT
v_call: TRBV9; d_call: TRBD1; clone_size: -; j_call: TRBJ2-1; cdr3_aa: CASSVGSLGGGSYNEQFF; cdr3_nt: TGTGCCAGCAGCGTAGGGTCTCTAGGGGGCGGCTCCTACAATGAGCAGTTCTTC
v_call: TRBV18; d_call: TRBD1; clone_size: few; j_call: TRBJ1-1; cdr3_aa: CASSPSGGPGAEAFF; cdr3_nt: TGTGCCAGCTCACCATCAGGGGGGCCGGGCGCTGAAGCTTTCTTT
v_call: TRBV7-3; d_call: -; clone_size: -; j_call: TRBJ1-1; cdr3_aa: CASSFAPGDTEAFF; cdr3_nt: TGTGCCAGCAGCTTCGCGCCTGGGGACACTGAAGCTTTCTTT
v_call: TRBV7-6; d_call: -; clone_size: -; j_call: TRBJ1-5; cdr3_aa: CASSLGSIGQPQHF; cdr3_nt: TGTGCCAGCAGCTTGGGCAGTATAGGTCAGCCCCAGCATTTT
v_call: TRBV15; d_call: -; clone_size: few; j_call: TRBJ1-2; cdr3_aa: CATSRDSRAYGYTF; cdr3_nt: TGTGCCACCAGCAGAGATTCCAGGGCCTATGGCTACACCTTC
v_call: TRBV6-5; d_call: -; clone_size: -; j_call: TRBJ1-1; cdr3_aa: CASRSWVVTEAFF; cdr3_nt: TGTGCCAGCAGGTCCTGGGTGGTCACTGAAGCTTTCTTT
v_call: TRBV7-6; d_call: TRBD2; clone_size: many; j_call: TRBJ2-3; cdr3_aa: CASSLRAGGLTDTQYF; cdr3_nt: TGTGCCAGCAGCCTCAGAGCGGGGGGGCTGACAGATACGCAGTATTTT
v_call: TRBV27; d_call: TRBD2; clone_size: -; j_call: TRBJ2-1; cdr3_aa: CASSYSGRGSYEQFF; cdr3_nt: TGTGCCAGCAGCTACAGCGGGAGGGGAAGCTATGAGCAGTTCTTC
v_call: TRBV3-1; d_call: -; clone_size: few; j_call: TRBJ2-5; cdr3_aa: CASSQAHVQETQYF; cdr3_nt: TGTGCCAGCAGCCAAGCTCACGTCCAAGAGACCCAGTACTTC
v_call: TRBV2; d_call: TRBD2; clone_size: few; j_call: TRBJ2-7; cdr3_aa: CASSFQGGPSYEQYF; cdr3_nt: TGTGCCAGCAGTTTCCAGGGAGGGCCCTCCTACGAGCAGTACTTC
v_call: TRBV5-1; d_call: TRBD2; clone_size: few; j_call: TRBJ2-3; cdr3_aa: CASSLSPLVGGRDTQYF; cdr3_nt: TGCGCCAGCAGCTTGTCCCCACTAGTCGGCGGGAGGGATACGCAGTATTTT
v_call: TRBV7-3; d_call: -; clone_size: -; j_call: TRBJ1-1; cdr3_aa: CASSPTRRRTEAFF; cdr3_nt: TGTGCCAGCAGCCCGACCCGGAGGAGGACTGAAGCTTTCTTT
v_call: TRBV19; d_call: -; clone_size: -; j_call: TRBJ2-7; cdr3_aa: CASSLRHAFYEQYF; cdr3_nt: TGTGCCAGTAGTTTACGACACGCCTTCTACGAGCAGTACTTC
v_call: TRBV6-5; d_call: -; clone_size: -; j_call: TRBJ2-5; cdr3_aa: CASSPCHRETQYF; cdr3_nt: TGTGCCAGCAGCCCGTGTCACCGGGAGACCCAGTACTTC
v_call: TRBV12-3/TRBV12-4; d_call: TRBD2; clone_size: -; j_call: TRBJ2-1; cdr3_aa: CASSFIGGVYNEQFF; cdr3_nt: TGTGCCAGCAGTTTCATCGGGGGGGTCTACAATGAGCAGTTCTTC
v_call: TRBV20-1; d_call: -; clone_size: few; j_call: TRBJ2-3; cdr3_aa: CSARDRVGQHTQYF; cdr3_nt: TGCAGTGCTAGAGACAGGGTAGGGCAGCATACGCAGTATTTT
v_call: TRBV7-9; d_call: TRBD2; clone_size: few; j_call: TRBJ2-1; cdr3_aa: CASSLARTSGEQFF; cdr3_nt: TGTGCCAGCAGCTTAGCGCGGACTAGCGGCGAGCAGTTCTTC
v_call: TRBV30; d_call: TRBD1; clone_size: few; j_call: TRBJ2-3; cdr3_aa: CAWSLDRGPTDTQYF; cdr3_nt: TGTGCCTGGAGTCTCGACAGGGGACCCACAGATACGCAGTATTTT
v_call: TRBV6-1; d_call: TRBD1; clone_size: few; j_call: TRBJ2-6; cdr3_aa: CASRTGVSLGANVLTF; cdr3_nt: TGTGCCAGCAGAACAGGGGTATCGTTAGGGGCCAACGTCCTGACTTTC
v_call: TRBV5-1; d_call: -; clone_size: -; j_call: TRBJ2-1; cdr3_aa: CASSLARGQPYNEQFF; cdr3_nt: TGCGCCAGCAGCTTGGCTCGAGGCCAGCCCTACAATGAGCAGTTCTTC
v_call: TRBV5-1; d_call: -; clone_size: -; j_call: TRBJ2-7; cdr3_aa: CASTPTTSSYEQYF; cdr3_nt: TGCGCCAGCACACCCACGACTAGCTCCTACGAGCAGTACTTC
v_call: TRBV12-2; d_call: -; clone_size: -; j_call: TRBJ2-1; cdr3_aa: CASRDRNSAYNEQFF; cdr3_nt: TGTGCAAGTCGCGACAGAAATTCCGCCTACAATGAGCAGTTCTTC
v_call: TRBV11-2; d_call: -; clone_size: -; j_call: TRBJ2-3; cdr3_aa: CASSLVHGGSTDTQYF; cdr3_nt: TGTGCCAGCAGCTTAGTGCACGGGGGAAGCACAGATACGCAGTATTTT